The clone carrying this TCR beta chain was recorded at least ten times. No antigen is known for it. This record belongs to a study of identical twins. Study-wide findings and caveats: Out-of-frame beta chain sequences displayed weaker excess sharing between twins.

Template switching introduced a universal primer site, and the cDNA bore unique molecular identifiers. TCRdb passed the 5' RACE reads through MiXCR, listing each CDR3 protein once. The repertoire consists of hundreds of thousands of distinct CDR3 sequences, with less than 7% occurring once and the leading ten covering 1.5% to 2%. The CDR3 is 12 residues long. The germline V gene encodes CDR1 MNHEY and CDR2 SVGEGT. V dropped 6 bases and J dropped 7 bases, with 12 bases sitting between them. The chain recombines TRBV6-2 or TRBV6-3 with TRBJ1-2; the D is unclear. The receptor was derived from a man between 18 and 29 years old in good health. Sequencing was performed on naive T cells sorted from blood. CDR3: CASSNQLSGYTF. CDR3 DNA: TGTGCCAGCAGCAACCAATTAAGTGGCTACACCTTC.